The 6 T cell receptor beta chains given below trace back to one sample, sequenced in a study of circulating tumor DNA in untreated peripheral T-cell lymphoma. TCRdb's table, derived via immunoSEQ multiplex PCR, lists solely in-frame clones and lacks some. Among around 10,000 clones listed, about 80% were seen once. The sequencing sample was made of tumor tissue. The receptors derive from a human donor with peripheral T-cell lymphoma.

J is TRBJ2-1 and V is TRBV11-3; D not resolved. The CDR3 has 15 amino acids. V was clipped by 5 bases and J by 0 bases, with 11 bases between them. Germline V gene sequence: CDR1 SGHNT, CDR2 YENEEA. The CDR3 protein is CASSSELSSYNEQFF. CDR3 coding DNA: TGTGCCAGCAGCAGTGAATTGAGCTCCTACAATGAGCAGTTCTTC.

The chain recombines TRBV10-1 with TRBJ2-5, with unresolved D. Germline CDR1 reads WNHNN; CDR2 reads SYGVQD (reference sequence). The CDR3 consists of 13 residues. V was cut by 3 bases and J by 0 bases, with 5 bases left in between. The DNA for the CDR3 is TGCGCCAGCAGTGAAACAGACCAAGAGACCCAGTACTTC. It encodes CASSETDQETQYF.

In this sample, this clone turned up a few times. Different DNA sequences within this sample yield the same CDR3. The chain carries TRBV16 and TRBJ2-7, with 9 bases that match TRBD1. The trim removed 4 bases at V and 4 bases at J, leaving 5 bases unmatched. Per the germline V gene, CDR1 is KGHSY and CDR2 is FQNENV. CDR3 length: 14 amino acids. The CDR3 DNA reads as TGTGCCAGCAGCCCGGGACAGGGTGGGTACGAGCAGTACTTC. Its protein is CASSPGQGGYEQYF.

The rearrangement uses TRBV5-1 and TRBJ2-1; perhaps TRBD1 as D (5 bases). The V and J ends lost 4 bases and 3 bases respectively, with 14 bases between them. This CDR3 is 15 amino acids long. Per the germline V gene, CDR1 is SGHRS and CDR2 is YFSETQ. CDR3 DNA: TGCGCCAGCAGCCAAGATGGGGCAGGCTACAATGAGCAGTTCTTC. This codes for CASSQDGAGYNEQFF.

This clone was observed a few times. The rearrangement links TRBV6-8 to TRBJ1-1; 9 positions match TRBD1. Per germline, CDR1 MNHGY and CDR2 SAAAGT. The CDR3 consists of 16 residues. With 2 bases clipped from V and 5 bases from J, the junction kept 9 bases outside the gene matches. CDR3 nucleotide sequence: TGTGCCAGCAGTTACCGATGGGCGGGACAGGGAACTGAAGCTTTCTTT. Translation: CASSYRWAGQGTEAFF.

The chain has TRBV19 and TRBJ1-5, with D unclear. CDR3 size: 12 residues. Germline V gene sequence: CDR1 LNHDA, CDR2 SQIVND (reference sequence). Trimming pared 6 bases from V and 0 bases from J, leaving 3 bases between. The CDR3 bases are TGTGCCAGTAGGGATAGCAATCAGCCCCAGCATTTT. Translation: CASRDSNQPQHF.